These 7 T cell receptor beta chains were sequenced from one sample in a study of CD8 T cell repertoires and HIV-1 epitope variants. Assay: immunoSEQ multiplex PCR; the TCRdb copy retains only in-frame clones and omits some. The sample has about 5,900 clones, roughly three fifths seen once; the top ten hold about 41%. Antigens of these TCRs are unknown. The sequenced sample was cultured CD8+ T cells derived from PBMCs. These receptor sequences come from a male donor with HIV.

The V gene is TRBV5-4, the J gene TRBJ1-2; D may be TRBD1 (6 bases). V gave up 4 bases and J gave up 8 bases, with 15 bases separating them. The CDR3 totals 13 residues. Germline V gene data show CDR1 as SGHNT and CDR2 as YYREEE (reference sequence). CDR3 loop: CASSLLGGLGYTF. As DNA, the CDR3 is TGTGCCAGCAGCCTGTTAGGGGGGCTAGGCTACACCTTC.

This clone appeared once. V gene TRBV5-1 combines with J gene TRBJ1-1; tentatively, D is TRBD1 (5 bases). The germline V gene encodes CDR1 SGHRS and CDR2 YFSETQ. The CDR3 totals 14 residues. Trimming took 0 bases from V and 5 from J, leaving 11 bases between them. The DNA of the CDR3 is TGCGCCAGCAGCTTGGCCACAGGCGGAACTGAAGCTTTCTTT. It yields the protein CASSLATGGTEAFF.

The table lists this clone with a few counts. The genes are TRBV27 and TRBJ1-6; D remains unclear. Per germline, CDR1 MNHEY and CDR2 SMNVEV (reference sequence). This CDR3 contains 13 residues. Between the trimmed V and J ends, which lost 5 bases and 9 bases, there was a span of 11 bases. This CDR3 reads CASSLGEGSPLHF. The CDR3 nucleotides are TGTGCCAGCAGTCTCGGGGAGGGTTCACCCCTCCACTTT.

V and J are TRBV15 and TRBJ2-1; TRBD1 might be the D (5 bases). Germline-derived CDR1 and CDR2 are LNHNV and YYDKDF (reference sequence). Trimming removed 0 bases from V and 6 bases from J, with 9 bases in between. This CDR3 is built from 14 residues. CDR3 loop: CATSREGVSNEQFF. The CDR3 DNA sequence: TGTGCCACCAGCAGAGAAGGGGTGAGCAATGAGCAGTTCTTC.

This clone is medium-sized by share. The rearrangement uses TRBV7-9 and TRBJ2-7; 11 bases map to TRBD1. The J segment lost 7 bases and the V segment lost 0 bases, leaving 11 bases of the junction unmatched. Per germline, CDR1 SEHNR and CDR2 FQNEAQ (reference sequence). CDR3 size: 17 residues. The CDR3 DNA follows: TGTGCCAGCAGCTTAGCAGGACTAGGACAGGGGGCTTATGAGCAGTACTTC. Translating gives CASSLAGLGQGAYEQYF. The variable domain in full, with the rest retrieved from reference TRBV7-9 and TRBJ2-7, is DTGVSQNPRHKITKRGQNVTFRCDPISEHNRLYWYRQTLGQGPEFLTYFQNEAQLEKSRLLSDRFSAERPKGSFSTLEIQRTEQGDSAMYLCASSLAGLGQGAYEQYFGPGTRLTVT.

The J gene is TRBJ2-1, the V gene TRBV19, with TRBD2 identical over 7 bases. The CDR3 spans 15 residues. After removal of 3 bases from V and 0 bases from J, the junction contained 2 bases not matched to a gene. CDR1 is LNHDA, CDR2 SQIVND, per germline (reference sequence). The CDR3, as DNA: TGTGCCAGTAGTATTACGGGAGGCTCCTACAATGAGCAGTTCTTC. Encoded protein: CASSITGGSYNEQFF. The variable domain in full, completed from reference TRBV19 and TRBJ2-1, reads DGGITQSPKYLFRKEGQNVTLSCEQNLNHDAMYWYRQDPGQGLRLIYYSQIVNDFQKGDIAEGYSVSREKKESFPLTVTSAQKNPTAFYLCASSITGGSYNEQFFGPGTRLTVL.

This clone was recorded a few times. The V and J genes are TRBV4-3 and TRBJ2-7, with 9 bases identical to TRBD2. This CDR3 comprises 16 residues. V shed 0 bases and J 3 bases; nucleotides not matched to a gene: 6. Germline V lookup: CDR1 LGHNA, CDR2 YSLEER. The CDR3: CASSQEAGTSNYEQYF. The CDR3 bases are TGCGCCAGCAGCCAAGAAGCCGGGACTAGCAACTACGAGCAGTACTTC.